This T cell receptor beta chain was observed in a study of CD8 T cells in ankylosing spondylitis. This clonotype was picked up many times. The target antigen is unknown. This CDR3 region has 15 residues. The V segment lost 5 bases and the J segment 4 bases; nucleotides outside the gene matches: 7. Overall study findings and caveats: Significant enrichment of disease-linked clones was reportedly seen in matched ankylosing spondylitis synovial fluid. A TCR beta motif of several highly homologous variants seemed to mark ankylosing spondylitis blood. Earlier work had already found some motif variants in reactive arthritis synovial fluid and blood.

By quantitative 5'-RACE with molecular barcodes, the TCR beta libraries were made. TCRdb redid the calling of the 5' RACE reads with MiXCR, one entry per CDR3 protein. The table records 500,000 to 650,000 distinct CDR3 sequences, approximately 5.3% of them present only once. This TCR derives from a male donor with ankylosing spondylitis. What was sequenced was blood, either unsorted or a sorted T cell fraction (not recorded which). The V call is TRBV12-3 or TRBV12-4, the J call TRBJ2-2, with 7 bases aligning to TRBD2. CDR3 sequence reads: CASSPDRGVTGELFF. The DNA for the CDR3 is TGTGCCAGCAGTCCTGATCGGGGGGTCACCGGGGAGCTGTTTTTT.